Included here is one T cell receptor beta chain sequence, with context. Antigen: not known. Collection occurred without any documented infections or immune events in donors. V gave up 6 bases and J gave up 3 bases, with 10 bases separating them. This CDR3 is built from 13 residues. The data are from a study of identifying expanded T cells in peripheral blood. Whole-study findings and limits: About 1.3 clones differed between technical replicates, versus approximately 17 and 20 over time. Clone count variance between roughly 2-week samples rose with total template count.

Clones were read by immunoSEQ multiplex PCR, and TCRdb kept only the in-frame ones, dropping some. In the table there are 45,000 to 75,000 clones, under 85% of which are singletons. The rearrangement links TRBV5-3 to TRBJ1-3; unclear D gene. TRBV5-3 is an ORF for which the function is uncertain. This receptor was identified in a person aged 18 to 75 in good health. Material: blood. CDR3 DNA: TGTGCCAGAATCTCAGGAAGTGGAAACACCATATATTTT. Amino acid sequence: CARISGSGNTIYF.